The entry below gives a single T cell receptor beta chain sequence along with its context. The antigen remains unidentified. UMIs and sample barcodes were carried by the TCR alpha and TCR beta cDNA libraries that 5'RACE produced using constant-segment primers. TCRdb re-analysed the 5' RACE reads in MiXCR, keeping a single row per CDR3 protein. The data contain fewer than 450,000 distinct CDR3 sequences, 24% of them singletons. These data originate in a study of T-cell memory formation after mild COVID-19. Background on the study: There were largely donor-specific TCR clusters.

General study results and limits: There was a balanced CD4/CD8 profile in clones contracting day 15 to 85, and later expanders leaned CD4+.

The specimen was PBMCs or a T cell subset sorted from them (not recorded which). The sequence was obtained from an adult woman who had mild COVID-19 (a few samples of this study predate the infection). Cell type and time point are not known.

In nucleotides, the CDR3 is TGCGCCAGCAGCCCCCCGGGACGCGACACTGAAGCTTTCTTT. Encoded protein: CASSPPGRDTEAFF. V and J are TRBV4-1 and TRBJ1-1; D possibly corresponds to TRBD1 (5 bases). In germline, CDR1 is MGHRA, CDR2 YSYEKL. The V gene lost 4 bases and the J gene lost 3 bases, with 12 bases spanning the gap. CDR3 length: 14 amino acids.